These T cell receptor beta chains were read from a single sample in a study of memory B cells and T cells in multiple sclerosis. The protocol was immunoSEQ multiplex PCR, while the TCRdb copy is restricted to in-frame clones and leaves out a portion. The sample gives under 50,000 clones, roughly four fifths of which show up once; about 1.1% is in the top ten. For these receptors, no antigen is known. Sequencing was carried out using PBMCs from blood kept in culture. These receptors were obtained from a human donor with multiple sclerosis. The CDR3 runs from the conserved cysteine through the conserved F or W. The D gene is left open where the match is weak.

d_call,j_call,v_call,cdr3_aa
.,TRBJ2-7,TRBV6-4,CASGQWGYEQYF
.,TRBJ2-3,TRBV2,CAGTGTLSTDTQYF
TRBD1,TRBJ2-7,TRBV19,CASSIWRQGFYEQYF
.,TRBJ2-5,TRBV27,CASSLKSVQETQYF
TRBD1,TRBJ1-2,TRBV30,CAWQPGQNYGYTF
.,TRBJ1-6,TRBV19,CASRSITEDNSPLHF
.,TRBJ2-3,TRBV6-5,CASSYSSTGDTQYF
.,TRBJ1-1,TRBV4-3,CASSQGRLGGGLEAFF
.,TRBJ2-3,TRBV12-5,CASGFLGGTDTQYF
TRBD1,TRBJ1-1,TRBV5-1,CASSSEPDRANTEAFF
TRBD2,TRBJ2-4,TRBV27,CASSFLLAGGPAKNIQYF
.,TRBJ2-7,TRBV10-3,CAISESGFGGAHNEQYF
.,TRBJ1-1,TRBV7-3,CASSLNGNTEAFF
.,TRBJ1-2,TRBV7-6,CASSLSQGNGGYTF
.,TRBJ2-1,TRBV7-2,CASSPRASGEQFF
.,TRBJ2-3,TRBV11-2,CASSLGTTNTDTQYF
TRBD2,TRBJ2-3,TRBV9,CASSEHSGGQPPDTQYF
.,TRBJ2-5,TRBV20-1,CSAPGGETQYF
.,TRBJ1-5,TRBV25-1,CASSAAGDHQPQHF
.,TRBJ1-2,TRBV6-5,CASSYSGVGGYGYTF
.,TRBJ2-2,TRBV12-5,CASGVGTGELFF
TRBD2,TRBJ2-5,TRBV4-1,CASSQGVGTSGGGTQYF
.,TRBJ2-6,TRBV4-3,CASSQDLVRAFSGANVLTF
.,TRBJ2-7,TRBV5-5,CASSLASGRPYEQYF
TRBD1,TRBJ2-7,TRBV15,CATSRPGQGSSYEQYF
TRBD1,TRBJ1-1,TRBV5-1,CASSHTGQNMNTEAFF
.,TRBJ1-1,TRBV28,CASSFSSGPEAFF
.,TRBJ2-7,TRBV29-1,CSVQGDAYEQYF
TRBD2,TRBJ2-6,TRBV15,CATSRSGGGTGANVLTF
.,TRBJ1-2,TRBV5-1,CASSLGQPNYGYTF
TRBD2,TRBJ2-1,TRBV6-6,CASRGLAGGQGNEQFF
.,TRBJ2-2,TRBV6-5,CASSLQRGAAGELFF
TRBD1,TRBJ1-1,TRBV5-6,CASSPRDRGFTEAFF
TRBD1,TRBJ2-7,TRBV9,CASSPTGGIHYEQYF
.,TRBJ2-5,TRBV4-3,CASSQAYGPRGKETQYF
.,TRBJ2-3,TRBV19,CASNTAADTDTQYF
TRBD1,TRBJ1-2,TRBV7-2,CASSLTGSYGYTF
TRBD1,TRBJ2-7,TRBV19,CASSMSDRGYEQYF
.,TRBJ2-7,TRBV13,CASSSRAGEGEQYF
.,TRBJ2-5,TRBV15,CATSRGLAETQYF
.,TRBJ2-7,TRBV6-1,CASPPGLGSYEQYF
.,TRBJ1-1,TRBV7-2,CASSLVLYSTEAFF
TRBD2,TRBJ2-7,TRBV4-1,CASSPTAGGGSYEQYF
.,TRBJ2-5,TRBV19,CASSTSGGTKTQYF
TRBD2,TRBJ2-3,TRBV7-9,CASSLGPSGAIDTQYF
.,TRBJ2-7,TRBV7-2,CASSLEVPTGTLYYEQYF
.,TRBJ2-6,TRBV7-1,CASSAYAHRGQSRANVLTF
.,TRBJ2-6,TRBV19,CASSSPPGPSSGANVLTF
.,TRBJ1-6,TRBV9,CASSPRTVNSPLHF
.,TRBJ1-2,TRBV6-5,CASTGGGGFGYTF
.,TRBJ2-7,TRBV10-3,CAISESRQGPYEQYF
TRBD1,TRBJ2-2,TRBV11-2,CASSLTGGSGELFF
.,TRBJ1-5,TRBV28,CASRGNQPQHF
.,TRBJ1-2,TRBV28,CASSLKANYGYTF
TRBD2,TRBJ2-4,TRBV4-2,CASSQWGLSGGAFNIQYF